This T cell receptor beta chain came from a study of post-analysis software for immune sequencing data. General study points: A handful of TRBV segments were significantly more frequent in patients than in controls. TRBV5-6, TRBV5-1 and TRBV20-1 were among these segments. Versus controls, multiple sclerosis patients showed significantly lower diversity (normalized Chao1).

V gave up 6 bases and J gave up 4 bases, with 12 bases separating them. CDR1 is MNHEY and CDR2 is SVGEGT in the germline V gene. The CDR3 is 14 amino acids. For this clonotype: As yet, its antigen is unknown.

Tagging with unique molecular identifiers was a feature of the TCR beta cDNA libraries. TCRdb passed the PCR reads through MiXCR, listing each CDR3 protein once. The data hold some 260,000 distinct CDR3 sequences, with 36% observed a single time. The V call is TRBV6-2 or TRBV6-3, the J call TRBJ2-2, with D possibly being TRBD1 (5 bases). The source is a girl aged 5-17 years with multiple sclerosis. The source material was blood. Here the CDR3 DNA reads TGTGCCAGCAGAAGGCCCCAGGGCACCGGGGAGCTGTTTTTT. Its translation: CASRRPQGTGELFF.